What follows describes a single T cell receptor beta chain. Its specific antigen is unknown. No much larger clonotype is one base removed from it; base qualities were not supplied. This entry belongs to a study of shared clonotypes between healthy human individuals (dated by TCRdb to 2020 to 2022). In the study overall: The cohort comprised a couple of women and a few men aged 18 to 49 years. For each donor, CD4 naive and CD4 memory were each given three plates, CD8 naive was given two plates, and CD8 memory was given one plate. Blood TCR repertoires of about five healthy adults were deeply sequenced to estimate repertoire size and the extent of clonotype sharing between individuals. To increase sequencing depth and limit assay-specific biases, TCR repertoire library preparation and sequencing were carried out by different laboratories using diverse techniques. Per donor, leukapheresis produced somewhere between about 0.8 and 9 billion PBMCs. Broad study findings and their caveats: The small number of donors limited the genetic and exposure-history diversity represented. Compared with non-shared clonotypes, the clonotypes found in all four sorted-subset donors had higher generation probabilities. Based on pairwise subsampling, the degree of clonotype sharing among donors was expected to be affected by sequencing depth. Sharing across several donors was observed for 5% to 6.5% of naive CD4, less than 4% of naive CD8, around 2.5% of memory CD4, and about 0.4% of memory CD8 clonotypes. Larger estimated clonotype richness was generally found for naive subsets than for memory subsets. Rarefaction of sorted-subset datasets indicated incomplete sequencing despite the large sequencing depth. Sampling was limited to blood, and TCR repertoires in tissue likely differ from TCR repertoires in blood.

From a lookup of the germline V gene (reference sequence), CDR1 and CDR2 are SGHNT and YYREEE. The CDR3, cysteine through phenylalanine, is 14 amino acids long. CDR3 DNA is the only sequence kept; it has 42 bases, read in frame from the first base. V and J lose 4 bases and 2 bases, and a span of 13 bases separates them. The donors were healthy, HIV-negative adults who had no recently reported acute infections or vaccinations. Every donor was a Caucasian adult residing in Nashville, Tennessee, USA. CD4+ T cells were enriched by magnetic negative selection; naive cells were then positively selected on CD45RA, and the negative fraction formed the memory subset. After blood collection by leukapheresis, PBMCs were isolated using Ficoll-Histopaque density gradient centrifugation and then cryopreserved in the vapor phase of liquid nitrogen. Analytical flow cytometry was used to check the purity and quantity of each magnetically sorted T cell population. From each sorted fraction, genomic DNA was isolated and quantified by UV absorbance on a Nanodrop 2000c.

Using the deep immunoSEQ assay, multiplex PCR amplified TCR CDR3 regions from genomic DNA. Extracted genomic DNA from each cell subset was spread evenly across all wells of several immunoSEQ 96-well plates, with each plate serving as a replicate. For sorted subsets, each replicate PCR was loaded with about 200 ng genomic DNA, equivalent to about 30,000 T cell genomes. Purified libraries were measured with a Qubit 3.0 fluorometer, size-checked on a Bioanalyzer 2100, and measured again with the KAPA Library Quantification kit. Each immunoSEQ 96-well plate was sequenced on its own single-read 150-cycle Illumina NextSeq 550 flow cell. The paper's data handling went like this. Because the immunoSEQ output held only junctional sequences and lacked quality scores, the filtering could not match the filtering applied to full-length reads. Sequences were annotated with PyIR, a Python wrapper for IgBLAST v1.9, using IMGT germline references to assign V/J genes and CDR3. Reads were filtered out if the reads had weak V/J assignments (E-value above 1e-6), no CDR3, stop codons, out-of-frame junctions, or ambiguous translated residues. V3J clonotypes were defined as sequences sharing an identical inferred V gene, J gene, and CDR3 amino acid sequence. To compute the percentage overlap between repertoires, the number of shared unique clonotypes was divided by the size of the smaller repertoire. Three approaches were used to assess repertoire richness: RTK rarefaction, the Chao1 estimator, and Recon v2.1 estimates of unobserved clonotypes. Generation probabilities were computed with OLGA for all TCRbeta clonotypes obtained by the gDNA method from a handful of donors. What TCRdb holds here is the immuneACCESS table cut down to in-frame rearrangements. Part of the clones is not present; checked against another copy, under half of the missing clones reflect an unresolved V gene, and the others are unexplained. The V and J calls and clone size come from that table; D and trimming were worked out from the DNA. In all, the sample holds 2 million to 3 million clones, and roughly 93% of those were seen once. The ten most abundant clones make up roughly 0.36% of the sample.

Recombination linked TRBV5-4 to TRBJ2-7; the D gene is possibly TRBD2, with 6 bases matching. The sequence came from a man younger than 35 in good health. Some clones in this sample may be carry-over from other donors' samples. Material for sequencing was naive CD4+ T cells from PBMCs. The sample's cell subset or site label, decoded: CD45RA+ positively selected. CDR3 sequence: CASSPTRGTYEQYF. The nucleotide sequence is given as TGTGCCAGCAGCCCGACTAGGGGAACCTACGAGCAGTACTTC. The CDR3 plus the reference TRBV5-4 and TRBJ2-7 genes for the other parts give the full variable domain: ETGVTQSPTHLIKTRGQQVTLRCSSQSGHNTVSWYQQALGQGPQFIFQYYREEENGRGNFPPRFSGLQFPNYSSELNVNALELDDSALYLCASSPTRGTYEQYFGPGTRLTVT.